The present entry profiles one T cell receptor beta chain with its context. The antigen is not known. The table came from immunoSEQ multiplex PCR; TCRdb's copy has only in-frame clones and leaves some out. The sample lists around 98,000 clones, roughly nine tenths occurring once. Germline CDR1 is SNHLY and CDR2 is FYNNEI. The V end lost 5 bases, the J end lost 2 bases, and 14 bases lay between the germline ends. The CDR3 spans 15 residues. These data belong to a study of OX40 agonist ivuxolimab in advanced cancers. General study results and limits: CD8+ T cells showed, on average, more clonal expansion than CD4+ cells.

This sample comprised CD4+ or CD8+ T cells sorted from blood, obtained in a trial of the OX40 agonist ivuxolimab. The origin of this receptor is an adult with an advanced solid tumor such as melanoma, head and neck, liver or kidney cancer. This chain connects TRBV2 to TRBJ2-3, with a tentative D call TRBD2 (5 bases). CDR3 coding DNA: TGTGCCAGCAGTACTAGTCTAGTTTCCACAGATACGCAGTATTTT. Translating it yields CASSTSLVSTDTQYF.